The entry below gives a single T cell receptor beta chain sequence along with its context. Its recognized antigen is unknown. No qualities accompany the bases; no much larger clone lies one base away. The sample is drawn from a study of blood T cell repertoires in COVID-19 (TCRdb year 2020). A note on the overall study: Collaborator samples came from the United States, Italy and Spain and covered acute and convalescent phases of COVID-19. The material from the prospective study consisted of cDNA or gDNA derived from T cells, B-cell-depleted T cells, or PBMCs. The dataset comprised deeply sampled blood TCRbeta repertoires from subjects exposed to, actively infected with, or recovered from COVID-19. The repertoires were released in a freely available public database intended as a resource for research on the immune response to SARS-CoV-2. The samples were drawn from the first 160 participants of the ongoing ImmuneRACE study and from 950 to 1,500 subjects provided by 6 global collaborators. A de-identified subject ID, COVID-19 status, age in years and sex were almost always included in the sample metadata. Where available, HLA class I and class II types were taken from metadata supplied by the sample provider and were not determined by assay-based typing. Broader findings and caveats from the paper: The quantity of clinical and demographic metadata differed by source and by participant and was supplied without curation.

TCRbeta CDR3 regions were amplified from genomic DNA using the immunoSEQ Assay, a bias-controlled multiplex PCR. Under the source paper's analysis protocol: Within the assay, amplification of reference gene primers was used to estimate how many nucleated cells each sample contained. Sequence reads were collapsed and filtered to measure the absolute abundance of every unique TCRbeta CDR3 rearrangement. Productive Simpson clonality was computed per sample as the square root of Simpson's diversity index over productive rearrangements. As stored in TCRdb, this immuneACCESS dataset retains in-frame rearrangements with V and J assigned. A fraction of the clones does not appear; measured against another copy, unresolved V genes explain less than half of the discrepancy, and the remainder lacks a known reason. V and J calls and clone size follow that table, whereas D and trimming were derived from the DNA. For this sample the table gives fewer than 250,000 clones, of which 82% were detected only once. Of the sample, approximately 4.5% falls within the top ten clones.

Based on the germline V gene (reference sequence), the CDR1 and CDR2 sequences are GTSNPN and SVGIG. From the cysteine up to the phenylalanine, the CDR3 has a length of 14 residues. CDR3 DNA is the only sequence kept; it has 42 bases, read in frame from the first base. V trim: 5 bases; J trim: 3 bases; unmatched bases: 9. Each collaborating institution followed its own protocols to collect whole blood in K2EDTA tubes. For TCRbeta analysis, collaborators shipped samples as frozen whole blood, isolated PBMCs, or DNA extracted from either of those sample types. The receptor comes from a woman in her 70s with acute or convalescent COVID-19. The specimen sequenced was peripheral blood. The rearranged segments are TRBV30 and TRBJ1-2, and 7 junction bases match TRBD1. The sequence in DNA is TGTGCCTGGGTACAAAAAGGGGGCGACTATGGCTACACCTTC. Translation gives CAWVQKGGDYGYTF.